The 21 T cell receptor beta chains given below trace back to one sample, sequenced in a study of T cell responses to AZD1222 COVID-19 vaccine. Profiled with immunoSEQ multiplex PCR; TCRdb holds only in-frame clones, not every one. The profile covers 80,000 to 100,000 clones, with roughly 89% appearing a single time and about 5% taken by the ten largest. The material sequenced was peripheral blood, taken 28 days after the second AZD1222 dose. These receptor sequences come from an adult who received the AZD1222 COVID-19 vaccine.

In this sample, this clone turned up once. The chain recombines TRBV9 with TRBJ2-2; TRBD1 might be the D (6 bases). Looked up from germline, CDR1 is SGDLS and CDR2 is YYNGEE. Trimming took off 4 bases at V and 4 bases at J, with 14 bases between the two ends. The CDR3 loop spans 15 amino acids. CDR3 sequence: CASSYQGLGTGELFF. The CDR3 nucleotides read TGTGCCAGCAGCTACCAGGGGCTCGGCACCGGGGAGCTGTTTTTT.

This rearrangement joins TRBV5-1 to TRBJ2-1; unclear D gene. The CDR3 extends over 15 amino acids. Germline CDR1 and CDR2: SGHRS and YFSETQ. Trimming removed 1 base at V and 0 bases at J, with 8 bases between. For the CDR3, the DNA is TGCGCCAGCAGCTTGCAAGCGAACTCCTACAATGAGCAGTTCTTC. This gives the protein CASSLQANSYNEQFF.

The chain has TRBV6-2 or TRBV6-3 and TRBJ2-2; D is ambiguous. The V end was cut by 5 bases, the J end by 5 bases, with 12 bases between. Germline CDR1 and CDR2: MNHEY and SVGEGT. CDR3 size: 14 residues. The CDR3 is CASSRPPQTGELFF. CDR3 nucleotides: TGTGCCAGCAGTCGACCCCCTCAAACCGGGGAGCTGTTTTTT.

The chain employs TRBV14 and TRBJ1-1, with D hard to call. The CDR3 is 13 residues long. Germline assignment: CDR1 SGHDN and CDR2 FVKESK. Trimming cost V 4 bases and J 0 bases, with 6 bases left between them. This CDR3 reads CASSLQVNTEAFF. DNA of the CDR3: TGTGCCAGCAGCCTCCAGGTGAACACTGAAGCTTTCTTT.

The rearrangement joins TRBV15 to TRBJ1-2; unclear D gene. The CDR3 extends over 14 amino acids. V was trimmed by 3 bases and J by 4 bases, leaving 12 bases between them. CDR1 LNHNV and CDR2 YYDKDF come from the germline V gene (reference sequence). The CDR3 DNA reads as TGTGCCACCAGCAGGGCCAGACAAGTCTATGGCTACACCTTC. Its translation is CATSRARQVYGYTF.

The gene calls are TRBV21-1 and TRBJ1-5. TRBV21-1 is termed a pseudogene. This CDR3 is built from 12 residues. The DNA for the CDR3 is TGTGCCAGCAGCAAACCAGGGAGGTCCCAGCATTTT. Its protein product is CASSKPGRSQHF.

The chain uses TRBV18 and TRBJ1-1, with a weak D call TRBD1 (5 bases). Trimming cost V 3 bases and J 1 base, with 18 bases left between them. The CDR3 is 17 residues long. Germline V CDR1 and CDR2: KGHSH, LQKENI. CDR3 in DNA: TGTGCCAGCTCACCTCTCAGGGTTATGCTGGGGAACACTGAAGCTTTCTTT. It codes for CASSPLRVMLGNTEAFF.

The gene calls are TRBV7-2 and TRBJ2-2, with D maybe TRBD1 (6 bases). V lost 4 bases and J lost 1, with 19 bases in between. The CDR3 is made up of 18 amino acids. Looked up from germline, CDR1 is SGHTA and CDR2 is FQGNSA. The CDR3: CASSSRPPGQMNTGELFF. The CDR3 nucleotides read TGTGCCAGCAGCTCCCGCCCCCCTGGACAGATGAACACCGGGGAGCTGTTTTTT.

The CDR3 is CASSQGTFGGGPYEQYF. CDR3 DNA sequence: TGCGCCAGCAGCCAAGGGACCTTTGGGGGGGGGCCCTACGAGCAGTACTTC. The gene calls are TRBV4-1 and TRBJ2-7, with TRBD2 as a possible D gene (7 bases). With 1 base removed from V and 2 bases from J, the gap between germline ends came to 18 bases. The CDR3 runs to 17 residues. Per germline, CDR1 MGHRA and CDR2 YSYEKL.

This chain joins TRBV12-1 and TRBJ1-5. TRBV12-1 is shown as a pseudogene. The CDR3 runs 18 residues. This CDR3 is CASSFAWLLKLANQPQHF. DNA for the CDR3: TGTGCCAGCAGCTTTGCTTGGCTCCTGAAACTGGCCAATCAGCCCCAGCATTTT.

V is TRBV9 and J is TRBJ1-4, with unresolved D. With 0 bases removed from V and 7 bases from J, the gap between germline ends came to 13 bases. Germline lookup yields CDR1 SGDLS and CDR2 YYNGEE. CDR3 length: 15 residues. The CDR3 protein is CASSVGGSLGEKLFF. CDR3 DNA: TGTGCCAGCAGCGTAGGAGGGTCGTTAGGTGAAAAACTGTTTTTT.

The rearrangement links TRBV7-9 to TRBJ1-1, with D unclear. The CDR3 consists of 15 residues. Germline V lookup: CDR1 SEHNR, CDR2 FQNEAQ (reference sequence). V was cut by 4 bases and J by 3 bases, with 15 bases left in between. CDR3 region: CASSSGALPDTEAFF. The CDR3 DNA sequence: TGTGCCAGCAGCTCGGGCGCCCTCCCGGACACTGAAGCTTTCTTT.

This clone was counted a single time. The chain recombines TRBV27 with TRBJ1-4; 8 bases match TRBD1. CDR1 and CDR2 from the germline V gene are MNHEY and SMNVEV (reference sequence). With V trimmed by 5 bases and J by 4 bases, 9 bases remained unmatched. This CDR3 is built from 16 residues. For the CDR3, the DNA is TGTGCCAGCAGTCCCCCCGGACAGGGTGGTAATGAAAAACTGTTTTTT. Its translation: CASSPPGQGGNEKLFF.

V and J are TRBV6-1 and TRBJ1-5, with 9 bases that match TRBD1. The CDR3 contains 17 residues. Germline values: CDR1 MNHNS, CDR2 SASEGT. V gave up 3 bases and J gave up 3 bases; unmatched junction bases: 9. This CDR3 reads CASSDLGTGRSNQPQHF. DNA for the CDR3: TGTGCCAGCAGTGACTTGGGGACAGGGAGATCCAATCAGCCCCAGCATTTT.

J is TRBJ1-5 and V is TRBV12-3 or TRBV12-4; D is unclear. This CDR3 spans 12 amino acids. V was cut by 5 bases and J by 5 bases, with 7 bases left in between. CDR3 loop: CASSAADQPQHF. Written as DNA, the CDR3 is TGTGCCAGCAGTGCTGCGGATCAGCCCCAGCATTTT.

This sequence joins TRBV21-1 and TRBJ2-7; the D segment call TRBD1 is taken from the table without a DNA check. TRBV21-1 is a listed pseudogene. The CDR3 runs 15 residues. CDR3 protein: CASSKARGRKYEQYF. The CDR3 nucleotides read TGTGCCAGCAGCAAAGCCAGGGGGCGCAAATACGAGCAGTACTTC.

The chain combines TRBV20-1 with TRBJ2-7; D remains ambiguous. Germline V gene lookup returns CDR1 DFQATT and CDR2 SNEGSKA (reference sequence). Trimming cost V 8 bases and J 0 bases, with 8 bases left between them. The CDR3 spans 11 residues. Here the CDR3 DNA reads TGCAGTTTACTTAGCTCCTACGAGCAGTACTTC. It yields the protein CSLLSSYEQYF.

The rearrangement links TRBV6-1 to TRBJ1-5; D is unclear. CDR1 is MNHNS and CDR2 is SASEGT in the germline V gene. CDR3 size: 15 residues. Between the trimmed V and J ends, which lost 1 base and 3 bases, there was a span of 10 bases. The CDR3 coding sequence is TGTGCCAGCAGTGAAGGGTATTGGGACAATCAGCCCCAGCATTTT. Encoded protein: CASSEGYWDNQPQHF.

This clone was seen once. This chain uses TRBV7-2 with TRBJ1-4; D may be TRBD1 (6 bases). The CDR3 covers 15 residues. Germline CDR1 SGHTA, CDR2 FQGNSA. V was clipped by 4 bases and J by 8 bases, with 17 bases between them. The CDR3 here is CASSSTGFPGEKLFF. DNA of the CDR3: TGTGCCAGCAGCTCCACAGGGTTCCCGGGGGAAAAACTGTTTTTT.

The V call is TRBV18, the J call TRBJ1-3; no reliable D call. This CDR3 has 13 residues. From germline, CDR1 is KGHSH and CDR2 LQKENI. The V end was cut by 1 base, the J end by 2 bases, with 3 bases between. CDR3 nucleotide sequence: TGTGCCAGCTCACCACGGACTGGAAACACCATATATTTT. Translated: CASSPRTGNTIYF.

The chain joins TRBV15 to TRBJ1-3, with D unresolved. The germline V and J ends were trimmed by 8 bases and 1 base, with 6 bases remaining between them. This CDR3 contains 12 residues. CDR1 and CDR2 from the germline V gene are LNHNV and YYDKDF (reference sequence). The CDR3 DNA reads as TGTGCCACCGGGCGGTCTGGAAACACCATATATTTT. Translated, it gives CATGRSGNTIYF.